The subject of this entry is one TCR beta chain. Under the authors' procedure: Reference gene primer amplification gave nucleated cell count estimates. Produced via immunoSEQ multiplex PCR; TCRdb's table is partial and in-frame only. From that table come the V and J calls and clone size; the DNA was used to work out D and trimming. Here the sample spans about 190,000 clones, approximately 91% being singletons. This record belongs to a study of blood T cell repertoires in COVID-19. This CDR3 is 16 amino acids long. Germline CDR1 MNHEY, CDR2 SVGAGI. The V gene lost 0 bases and the J gene lost 1 base, with 12 bases spanning the gap.

This sequence was found in a man between 18 and 35 years old with active or convalescent COVID-19. This chain connects TRBV6-5 to TRBJ1-2, with TRBD1 as a possible D gene (6 bases). Material: peripheral blood. The CDR3 DNA reads as TGTGCCAGCAGTTACTCGTCGGGGGGCAGTAACTATGGCTACACCTTC. This encodes CASSYSSGGSNYGYTF.